This entry lists 25 T cell receptor beta chains sequenced from one sample in a study of blood T cell repertoires in COVID-19. The repertoire was sequenced with immunoSEQ multiplex PCR; TCRdb's copy has only in-frame clones and lacks some. The sample consists of approximately 240,000 clones, 70% to 90% of them appearing once. Sequencing was performed on peripheral blood. Receptors were obtained from a woman younger than 35 who had recovered from COVID-19.

The V and J genes are TRBV19 and TRBJ2-1; a possible D gene is TRBD1 (5 bases). CDR3 length: 17 residues. Germline CDR1 and CDR2: LNHDA and SQIVND (reference sequence). Trimming cost V 9 bases and J 2 bases, with 23 bases left between them. The CDR3 is CASTGASPGPAYNEQFF. CDR3 nucleotides: TGTGCCAGCACAGGAGCTTCTCCCGGGCCGGCCTACAATGAGCAGTTCTTC.

CDR3 in DNA: TGTGCCATCAGTGAAGAAGCGGGAGGGATCAATGAGCAGTTCTTC. Protein: CAISEEAGGINEQFF. The chain employs TRBV10-3 and TRBJ2-1, with 10 positions matching TRBD2. CDR3 size: 15 residues. Trimming at V came to 3 bases and at J to 6 bases, leaving 5 bases not matched to a gene. Per germline, CDR1 ENHRY and CDR2 SYGVKD.

The chain is built from TRBV5-4 and TRBJ1-2; D not certain. V was clipped by 1 base and J by 2 bases, with 3 bases between them. The CDR3 length is 12 residues. Germline V gives CDR1 SGHNT, CDR2 YYREEE (reference sequence). The CDR3 region has the DNA TGTGCCAGCAGCTTGCAGAACTATGGCTACACCTTC. Amino acid sequence: CASSLQNYGYTF.

The rearrangement joins TRBV12-3 or TRBV12-4 to TRBJ2-1, with 7 bases that match TRBD2. The ends lost 4 bases at V and 10 bases at J; junction bases unmatched: 1. The CDR3 is made up of 11 amino acids. In nucleotides, the CDR3 is TGTGCCAGCAGTTGGGGGGGGGAGCAGTTCTTC. Translation: CASSWGGEQFF.

This chain connects TRBV15 to TRBJ2-3; D remains ambiguous. The CDR3 consists of 16 residues. Trimming cost V 0 bases and J 0 bases, with 10 bases left between them. Germline assignment: CDR1 LNHNV and CDR2 YYDKDF (reference sequence). CDR3 sequence (DNA): TGTGCCACCAGCAGAGAACCCGACACCAGCACAGATACGCAGTATTTT. Translating it yields CATSREPDTSTDTQYF.

The J gene is TRBJ1-2, the V gene TRBV5-1; D might be TRBD1 (6 bases). Trimming removed 0 bases at V and 6 bases at J, with 12 bases between. Germline V gene lookup returns CDR1 SGHRS and CDR2 YFSETQ. The CDR3 runs to 14 residues. The CDR3 protein is CASSLGDRLDGYTF. CDR3 DNA sequence: TGCGCCAGCAGCTTGGGAGACAGGTTGGATGGCTACACCTTC.

This clone was recorded once. The V call is TRBV21-1, the J call TRBJ2-7; TRBD1, the table's D call, lacks a check against the DNA. TRBV21-1 has pseudogene status. The CDR3 length is 18 residues. The CDR3 here is CASSTRIPGQGRPYEQYF. DNA of the CDR3: TGTGCCAGCAGCACCAGAATCCCTGGACAGGGAAGACCATACGAGCAGTACTTC.

This chain joins TRBV7-2 and TRBJ2-7; D not resolved. Germline CDR1 SGHTA, CDR2 FQGNSA. V was trimmed by 2 bases and J by 3 bases, leaving 11 bases between them. CDR3 length: 14 residues. CDR3 sequence reads: CASSLPHKIYEQYF. DNA for the CDR3: TGTGCCAGCAGCTTACCCCACAAAATCTACGAGCAGTACTTC.

The rearrangement links TRBV10-2 to TRBJ1-2; D perhaps matches TRBD1 (5 bases). V shed 6 bases and J shed 0 bases, with 11 bases lying between them. Germline CDR1 and CDR2: WSHSY and SAAADI. CDR3 length equals 14 residues. CDR3 sequence reads: CASRPDTANYGYTF. The CDR3 DNA is TGCGCCAGCAGACCGGACACCGCTAACTATGGCTACACCTTC.

The chain uses TRBV6-5 and TRBJ1-4; 8 bases are shared with TRBD1. Germline loops: CDR1 MNHEY, CDR2 SVGAGI. CDR3 length equals 13 residues. V trimming: 10 bases; J trimming: 7 bases; junction bases outside the gene matches: 8. The chain's CDR3 is CATKDTGGEKLFF. CDR3 DNA: TGTGCCACCAAAGACACAGGGGGTGAAAAACTGTTTTTT.

This clone was detected only a few times. V gene TRBV4-1 combines with J gene TRBJ1-1; possible D gene TRBD1, 5 bases. The CDR3 extends over 15 amino acids. Looked up from germline, CDR1 is MGHRA and CDR2 is YSYEKL. Trimming took 1 base from V and 1 from J, leaving 10 bases between them. CDR3 DNA: TGCGCCAGCAGCCAAGGCTGGGGCCGGAACACTGAAGCTTTCTTT. It encodes CASSQGWGRNTEAFF.

The chain recombines TRBV7-9 with TRBJ2-1; a possible D gene is TRBD2 (5 bases). V shed 5 bases and J shed 9 bases, with 17 bases lying between them. This CDR3 region has 14 residues. CDR1 and CDR2 (germline): SEHNR, FQNEAQ (reference sequence). CDR3 loop: CASSRGTRWGEQFF. In DNA, the CDR3 is TGTGCCAGCAGCCGGGGAACCCGGTGGGGTGAGCAGTTCTTC.

The chain combines TRBV4-1 with TRBJ2-7, with a tentative D call TRBD1 (5 bases). This CDR3 region has 17 residues. V lost 0 bases and J 2 bases, leaving 17 bases between the germline ends. Germline CDR1 and CDR2: MGHRA and YSYEKL. CDR3 DNA: TGCGCCAGCAGCCAAGATTTGCTGACAGTACCCCCCTACGAGCAGTACTTC. As protein: CASSQDLLTVPPYEQYF.

This sequence joins TRBV3-1 (or the pseudogene TRBV3-2) and TRBJ2-1, with a possible D match to TRBD2 (8 bases). The CDR3 length is 15 residues. Germline CDR1 and CDR2: LGHDT and YNNKEL (reference sequence). The ends were cut back, 4 bases at V and 8 bases at J, with 18 bases in the middle. Here the CDR3 DNA reads TGTGCCAGCAGCCGTAAGGGGGCGCGGGGGGATGAGCAGTTCTTC. Translated: CASSRKGARGDEQFF.

The V gene is TRBV7-6, the J gene TRBJ1-1, with D hard to call. The CDR3 totals 11 residues. Germline values: CDR1 SGHVS, CDR2 FNYEAQ. Deletions cut 9 bases from V and 4 bases from J, with 9 bases between. In nucleotides, the CDR3 is TGTGCCAGTACAGTGAGCACTGAAGCTTTCTTT. Its protein is CASTVSTEAFF.

This chain links TRBV6-5 with TRBJ2-1; TRBD2 matches at 8 bases. V trimming: 2 bases; J trimming: 10 bases; junction bases outside the gene matches: 10. The CDR3 has 15 residues. The V gene's germline CDR1 is MNHEY and CDR2 SVGAGI. CDR3: CASSYEVGSGTEQFF. The DNA for the CDR3 is TGTGCCAGCAGTTACGAGGTTGGTAGCGGGACCGAGCAGTTCTTC.

This clone was counted many times. The rearrangement joins TRBV4-2 to TRBJ2-7, with TRBD2 matching over 9 bases. CDR3 size: 16 residues. J lost 0 bases, V lost 0 bases, and 3 bases had no gene match. CDR1 is LGHNA, CDR2 YNFKEQ, per germline. The CDR3 is CASSQDPAGGSYEQYF. The CDR3 nucleotides read TGTGCCAGCAGCCAAGATCCAGCGGGAGGCTCCTACGAGCAGTACTTC.

The chain has TRBV10-2 and TRBJ2-3; D unresolved. The germline V gene encodes CDR1 WSHSY and CDR2 SAAADI. Trimming shortened V by 2 bases and J by 2 bases, and 5 bases separated the two germline ends. This CDR3 region has 13 residues. The CDR3 region has the DNA TGCGCCAGCAGTGAGGTCCACACAGATACGCAGTATTTT. It is translated as CASSEVHTDTQYF.

Comment on this clone: This clone may be a read error of a much larger clone one base away. The rearrangement uses TRBV19 and TRBJ1-1; 8 bases match TRBD1. The CDR3 runs 14 residues. Losses at the gene ends were 6 bases for V and 4 bases for J; bases not matched to a gene: 7. The V gene's germline CDR1 is LNHDA and CDR2 SQIVND (reference sequence). As DNA, the CDR3 is TGTGCCAGTAGCAGGACAGGGAGGAGCACTGAAGCTTTCTTT. It codes for CASSRTGRSTEAFF.

This chain joins TRBV27 and TRBJ2-1; TRBD1 aligns across 8 bases. The CDR3 length is 12 residues. J was trimmed by 8 bases and V by 10 bases; bases with no gene match: 7. Germline V gene lookup returns CDR1 MNHEY and CDR2 SMNVEV (reference sequence). CDR3 coding DNA: TGTGCCACAGAAGACAGGGGACATGAGCAGTTCTTC. Amino acids: CATEDRGHEQFF.

There are a few counts of this clone. The rearrangement joins TRBV10-3 to TRBJ2-7; 7 bases align to TRBD1. Germline-derived CDR1 and CDR2 are ENHRY and SYGVKD. The CDR3 is made up of 17 amino acids. V shed 1 base, J shed 2 bases, and the junction held 11 bases outside the gene matches. The CDR3 region is CAISEFRTGLVTYEQYF. DNA for the CDR3: TGTGCCATCAGTGAGTTCCGGACAGGCCTTGTAACCTACGAGCAGTACTTC.

This clone has a single count. This chain uses TRBV6-6 with TRBJ2-2; 13 nucleotides align to TRBD2. V dropped 5 bases and J dropped 5; count of bases not matched to a gene: 5. Per the germline V gene, CDR1 is MNHNY and CDR2 is SVGAGI (reference sequence). CDR3 length: 16 amino acids. The CDR3: CASSPGLAGDTGELFF. The CDR3 DNA sequence: TGTGCCAGCAGTCCCGGACTAGCGGGAGATACCGGGGAGCTGTTTTTT.

This chain uses TRBV7-2 with TRBJ1-1, with 11 bases matching TRBD1. The junction had 2 bases not matched to a gene; V was cut back by 5 bases and J by 0 bases. This CDR3 spans 15 amino acids. Germline lookup yields CDR1 SGHTA and CDR2 FQGNSA. The CDR3 bases are TGTGCCAGCAGCCGGACAGGGGGCTTGAACACTGAAGCTTTCTTT. Amino acids: CASSRTGGLNTEAFF.

The rearrangement links TRBV25-1 to TRBJ1-1; 8 positions agree with TRBD1. Germline CDR1 and CDR2: MGHDK and SYGVNS. CDR3 length: 14 residues. The V gene end was trimmed by 5 bases and the J gene end by 5 bases; junction bases not matched to a gene: 7. In DNA form, the CDR3 reads TGTGCCAGCAGTAACCAAAGGACAGGGACTGAAGCTTTCTTT. Protein product: CASSNQRTGTEAFF.

The J gene is TRBJ1-6, the V gene TRBV25-1, with a tentative D call TRBD1 (5 bases). Germline V lookup: CDR1 MGHDK, CDR2 SYGVNS. V lost 7 bases and J 8 bases, leaving 18 bases between the germline ends. The CDR3 consists of 15 residues. CDR3: CASTPTTGWDSPLHF. CDR3 coding DNA: TGTGCCAGCACCCCCACCACAGGTTGGGATTCACCCCTCCACTTT.